These T cell receptor beta chains were read from a single sample in a study of beta chain features in type 1 diabetes. Libraries were prepared by immunoSEQ multiplex PCR; TCRdb keeps only in-frame clonotypes and omits some of them. The repertoire includes around 280,000 clones, roughly 8% of them detected once, and roughly 0.94% sits in the top ten. The sequencing sample was made of central memory CD4+ T cells from blood. All receptors derive from a woman younger than 35 in good health. CDR3s include the opening cysteine and the closing phenylalanine or tryptophan. A D gene is named only where the DNA matches it firmly. Not all rows give a size; the values are once, few, many and, for expanded clones, a class.

V	size	D	J	CDR3	DNA
TRBV9	.	.	TRBJ2-1	CASSPRLDAYNEQFF	TGTGCCAGCAGCCCCCGGCTAGATGCCTACAATGAGCAGTTCTTC
TRBV5-1	few	.	TRBJ2-7	CASSLRSGGTYEQYF	TGCGCCAGCAGCTTGCGGTCTGGGGGAACCTACGAGCAGTACTTC
TRBV27	.	.	TRBJ1-2	CARRGDYGYTF	TGTGCCAGAAGGGGCGACTATGGCTACACCTTC
TRBV7-2	.	TRBD2	TRBJ2-1	CASSPRTSGDLNEQFF	TGTGCCAGCAGCCCTCGGACTAGCGGGGACTTGAATGAGCAGTTCTTC
TRBV4-3	.	TRBD2	TRBJ2-3	CASSQEGSGAYPTDTQYF	TGCGCCAGCAGCCAAGAGGGGAGCGGGGCATACCCCACAGATACGCAGTATTTT
TRBV5-1	few	.	TRBJ2-2	CASRPQDTNTGELFF	TGCGCCAGCAGACCTCAGGATACGAACACCGGGGAGCTGTTTTTT
TRBV18	few	TRBD1	TRBJ2-1	CASSLIAGTGDGEQFF	TGTGCCAGCTCACTTATAGCCGGGACAGGGGATGGTGAGCAGTTCTTC
TRBV4-3	few	TRBD1	TRBJ1-2	CASSQDLQGINYGYTF	TGCGCCAGCAGCCAAGATTTACAGGGGATTAACTATGGCTACACCTTC
TRBV7-9	.	.	TRBJ1-2	CASSLAGTRDLYGYTF	TGTGCCAGCAGCTTAGCCGGGACAAGGGATCTCTATGGCTACACCTTC
TRBV15	.	.	TRBJ2-1	CATSVRRDYNEQFF	TGTGCCACCAGCGTTCGCCGGGACTACAATGAGCAGTTCTTC
TRBV6-5	.	TRBD1	TRBJ2-5	CATGQTDETQYF	TGTGCCACGGGACAGACGGATGAGACCCAGTACTTC
TRBV7-9	.	TRBD1	TRBJ2-1	CASSRTGSWDEQFF	TGTGCCAGCAGCCGGACAGGGTCCTGGGATGAGCAGTTCTTC
TRBV28	.	TRBD1	TRBJ1-1	CASTWTGQFTEAFF	TGTGCCAGCACTTGGACAGGGCAGTTCACTGAAGCTTTCTTT
TRBV7-2	few	.	TRBJ2-3	CASSDRDESTDTQYF	TGTGCCAGCAGCGACCGGGACGAGAGCACAGATACGCAGTATTTT
TRBV28	few	.	TRBJ2-1	CASSYPRGEQFF	TGTGCCAGCAGTTACCCCCGGGGTGAGCAGTTCTTC
TRBV20-1	few	.	TRBJ1-1	CSASKPVIF	TGCAGTGCTAGTAAGCCGGTAATCTTT
TRBV5-1	few	.	TRBJ2-1	CASSPQGTDYNEQFF	TGCGCCAGCAGCCCCCAGGGCACGGATTACAATGAGCAGTTCTTC
TRBV29-1	few	.	TRBJ1-2	CSVEKGSAYGYTF	TGCAGCGTTGAGAAGGGGTCGGCCTATGGCTACACCTTC
TRBV7-3	.	.	TRBJ2-2	CASSSQVAGELFF	TGTGCCAGCAGCTCCCAAGTCGCCGGGGAGCTGTTTTTT
TRBV14	.	.	TRBJ2-6	CASSRHRFSSSGANVLTF	TGTGCCAGCAGCCGTCACAGGTTTTCCAGCTCTGGGGCCAACGTCCTGACTTTC
TRBV5-1	.	.	TRBJ1-1	CASSLAGIGSTEAFF	TGCGCCAGCAGCTTGGCAGGGATCGGGTCCACTGAAGCTTTCTTT
TRBV18	.	.	TRBJ2-6	CASSTGSGANVLTF	TGTGCCAGCTCAACAGGGAGTGGGGCCAACGTCCTGACTTTC
TRBV2	few	.	TRBJ1-1	CASSWPGDNTEAFF	TGTGCCAGCAGTTGGCCAGGCGATAACACTGAAGCTTTCTTT
TRBV28	many	.	TRBJ1-1	CATNSGDTEAFF	TGTGCCACCAACAGTGGGGACACTGAAGCTTTCTTT
TRBV18	few	.	TRBJ2-7	CASSPAGDYEQYF	TGTGCCAGCTCACCTGCAGGGGACTACGAGCAGTACTTC